Listed here is a single T cell receptor beta chain. The antigen is unknown. It was with a sample-barcoded 5' primer and a J-beta primer mix that a second PCR of roughly 6 to 12 cycles was run. In TCRdb, the 5' RACE reads were re-called with MiXCR into one record per CDR3 protein. In the table there are about 1.6 million distinct CDR3 sequences, 30% to 40% of which are singletons. Germline V gene data show CDR1 as SGHTA and CDR2 as FQGNSA. V lost 2 bases, J lost 3 bases, and 7 bases stayed unmatched. The CDR3 has 15 amino acids. The source of the sample is a study of blood T cells in healthy people across ages. Findings and limits, study-wide: Higher naive T cell percentage went strongly together with higher TCR beta diversity.

The J gene is TRBJ2-7, the V gene TRBV7-2; 7 nucleotides align to TRBD2. This TCR was sampled from a woman in her 30s in good health. The source material was blood. The CDR3 DNA reads as TGTGCCAGCAGCTTATATGGCGGGAGTGGCTACGAGCAGTACTTC. Protein: CASSLYGGSGYEQYF. Looking up the rest from reference TRBV7-2 and TRBJ2-7 gives the full variable domain: GAGVSQSPSNKVTEKGKDVELRCDPISGHTALYWYRQSLGQGLEFLIYFQGNSAPDKSGLPSDRFSAERTGGSVSTLTIQRTQQEDSAVYLCASSLYGGSGYEQYFGPGTRLTVT.